This T cell receptor beta chain appears in the sequencing data of a study of cytomegalovirus exposure and HLA in healthy donors. Study-level points and caveats: It emerged from a later analysis that several of the most significant clusters appeared to be linked to common viral pathogens.

With 60 Vbeta and 13 Jbeta primers, the PCR was carried out. Using immunoSEQ multiplex PCR, the repertoire was profiled, and TCRdb retains in-frame clones only, with some absent. The sample shows roughly 150,000 clones, approximately 78% of them seen only once. The germline CDR1 and CDR2 sequences are SEHNR and FQNEAQ (reference sequence). The CDR3 extends over 15 amino acids. The germline V and J ends were trimmed by 3 bases and 6 bases, with 17 bases remaining between them. Turning to this clone: Its target is not known.

This sequence was found in a male donor in good health and CMV-seropositive. The rearrangement links TRBV7-9 to TRBJ2-5; D is possibly TRBD2 (6 bases). The specimen sequenced was PBMCs. In DNA form, the CDR3 reads TGTGCCAGCAGCTTGGAGGAGGGTCATGAGCAGACCCAGTACTTC. As protein: CASSLEEGHEQTQYF.